Following are 5 T cell receptor beta chains from one sample sequenced in a study of shared clonotypes between healthy human individuals. The protocol was immunoSEQ multiplex PCR, while the TCRdb copy is restricted to in-frame clones and leaves out a portion. The sample holds about 700,000 clones; roughly 70% are singletons and the top ten take roughly 1.7%. Sequencing was carried out using memory CD4+ T cells sorted from blood. Described subset: CD45RA-negative fraction. Receptors were obtained from a woman in her 30s in good health.

Here the CDR3 DNA reads TGTGCCAGCAGTTTAAGGAATTCACCCCTCCACTTT. This sequence encodes CASSLRNSPLHF. V and J are TRBV28 and TRBJ1-6; D unclear. Trimming removed 2 bases from V and 7 bases from J, with 3 bases in between. The CDR3 runs 12 residues. Per the germline V gene, CDR1 is MDHEN and CDR2 is SYDVKM.

The chain uses TRBV7-9 and TRBJ2-7; D uncertain. This CDR3 contains 13 residues. Germline V CDR1 and CDR2: SEHNR, FQNEAQ (reference sequence). Trimming took off 3 bases at V and 2 bases at J, with 8 bases between the two ends. The CDR3: CASSLGFAYEQYF. The CDR3 region has the DNA TGTGCCAGCAGCTTGGGCTTCGCCTACGAGCAGTACTTC.

In DNA form, the CDR3 reads TGTGCCAGCAGCCGACGGGGGGCAGCAGATACGCAGTATTTT. The encoded protein is CASSRRGAADTQYF. The chain uses TRBV7-6 and TRBJ2-3; the D gene is possibly TRBD2 (7 bases). The CDR3 totals 14 residues. Germline values: CDR1 SGHVS, CDR2 FNYEAQ. The V end was cut by 5 bases, the J end by 4 bases, with 13 bases between.

The rearrangement links TRBV28 to TRBJ2-2, with 15 bases that match TRBD2. The germline gives CDR1 MDHEN, CDR2 SYDVKM. With V trimmed by 9 bases and J by 5 bases, 10 bases remained unmatched. The CDR3 has 17 residues. The CDR3, as DNA: TGTGCCAGGATAGGACTAGCGGGAGGGCCCGGGACCGGGGAGCTGTTTTTT. Translating gives CARIGLAGGPGTGELFF.

The V call is TRBV5-6, the J call TRBJ1-3; D is undetermined. The V gene's germline CDR1 is SGHDT and CDR2 YYEEEE. V lost 0 bases to trimming and J lost 3 bases, with 7 bases between them. The length of the CDR3 is 14 residues. The CDR3 DNA reads TGTGCCAGCAGCTTGGGGTTCGTTGGAAACACCATATATTTT. It codes for CASSLGFVGNTIYF.